This T cell receptor beta chain was captured by sequencing in a study of T cells in localized non-small cell lung cancer. General observations from the study: In adjacent lung, a median roughly 57 of the top 100 tumor clones were found. There was an association of higher blood T cell density with longer overall survival.

Libraries were prepared by immunoSEQ multiplex PCR; TCRdb keeps only in-frame clonotypes and omits some of them. Counted here are roughly 30,000 clones, roughly 91% occurring once; the ten biggest clones make up under 3%. V shed 5 bases and J 1 base; nucleotides not matched to a gene: 5. The CDR3 runs 15 residues. Germline assignment: CDR1 MNHEY and CDR2 SVGAGI. This clone was detected only a few times. What it recognizes is unknown. The sample in question was peripheral blood, obtained before any cancer treatment. The receptor's source is a female donor older than 55 with stage I lung adenocarcinoma. The chain recombines TRBV6-5 with TRBJ1-1, with 9 nucleotides matching TRBD1. CDR3 in amino acids: CASSVEDRGNTEAFF. CDR3 in DNA: TGTGCCAGCAGTGTAGAGGACAGGGGGAACACTGAAGCTTTCTTT.